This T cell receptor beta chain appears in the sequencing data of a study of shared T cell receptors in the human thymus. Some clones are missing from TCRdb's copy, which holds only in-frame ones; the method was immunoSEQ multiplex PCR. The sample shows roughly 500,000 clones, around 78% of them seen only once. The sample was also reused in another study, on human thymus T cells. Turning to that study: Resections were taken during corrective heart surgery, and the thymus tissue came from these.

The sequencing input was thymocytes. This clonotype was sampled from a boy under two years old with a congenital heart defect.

CDR3 nucleotides: TGTGCCAGCAGCCAAAAGGATAGGGGGCCTAGGGAGACCCAGTACTTC. Translation gives CASSQKDRGPRETQYF. The V gene is TRBV4-2, the J gene TRBJ2-5, with 7 bases fitting TRBD1. The CDR3 spans 16 residues. V lost 2 bases, J lost 5 bases, and 11 bases stayed unmatched. CDR1 LGHNA and CDR2 YNFKEQ come from the germline V gene.